The 16 T cell receptor beta chains presented below share a single source sample, sequenced in a study of blood T cell repertoires in COVID-19. Data came from immunoSEQ multiplex PCR; TCRdb stores just in-frame clones and leaves some out. This sample has under 300,000 clones, with 89% found just once. The sequenced sample was PBMCs or T cells enriched from blood (not recorded which). The receptors shown here come from a woman aged 60-70 years who had recovered from COVID-19.

This clone was seen only once. The gene calls are TRBV5-1 and TRBJ2-5; D possibly corresponds to TRBD2 (7 bases). V lost 6 bases to trimming and J lost 5 bases, with 23 bases between them. The CDR3 consists of 16 residues. Per germline, CDR1 SGHRS and CDR2 YFSETQ. The chain's CDR3 is CASNLSGGGGAETQYF. The CDR3 bases are TGCGCCAGCAATCTTTCAGGAGGCGGGGGCGCGGAGACCCAGTACTTC.

V gene TRBV7-3 combines with J gene TRBJ2-5, with 8 bases matching TRBD2. The CDR3 spans 14 residues. Per the germline V gene, CDR1 is SGHTA and CDR2 is FQGTGA. The V segment lost 5 bases and the J segment 4 bases; nucleotides outside the gene matches: 6. CDR3 coding DNA: TGTGCCAGCAGCCCCAAGCGGGGGAGAGAGACCCAGTACTTC. Translated, it gives CASSPKRGRETQYF. Supplemented by reference TRBV7-3 and TRBJ2-5, the full variable domain reads GAGVSQTPSNKVTEKGKYVELRCDPISGHTALYWYRQSLGQGPEFLIYFQGTGAADDSGLPNDRFFAVRPEGSVSTLKIQRTERGDSAVYLCASSPKRGRETQYFGPGTRLLVL.

This clone was counted between two and nine times. The chain employs TRBV6-5 and TRBJ2-7, with 9 nucleotides matching TRBD1. This CDR3 comprises 13 residues. V lost 5 bases, J lost 9 bases, and 8 bases stayed unmatched. CDR1 is MNHEY and CDR2 is SVGAGI in the germline V gene. In DNA, the CDR3 is TGTGCCAGCAGTCAGCGAACAGGGGGCGTGCAGTACTTC. Amino acid sequence: CASSQRTGGVQYF.

This clone is a singleton in its sample. The CDR3: CASSLLQGGKGNTIYF. Written as DNA, the CDR3 is TGTGCCAGCAGTTTATTACAGGGAGGGAAAGGAAACACCATATATTTT. V gene TRBV28 combines with J gene TRBJ1-3; possible D gene TRBD1, 6 bases. V was pared by 1 base and J by 4 bases, with 14 bases between. In germline, CDR1 is MDHEN, CDR2 SYDVKM. The CDR3 consists of 16 residues.

About this clone itself: The same CDR3 arises from other DNA sequences in this sample as well. This chain joins TRBV19 and TRBJ2-2; D is perhaps TRBD2 (5 bases). The germline V gene encodes CDR1 LNHDA and CDR2 SQIVND (reference sequence). There are 15 residues in the CDR3. V was shortened by 5 bases and J by 2 bases, with 12 bases between the two germline ends. CDR3 in amino acids: CASSPGLPNTGELFF. The CDR3 bases are TGTGCCAGTAGTCCCGGACTCCCTAACACCGGGGAGCTGTTTTTT.

The table lists this clone with a count of one. The chain couples TRBV5-1 to TRBJ1-4; D is perhaps TRBD1 (5 bases). V shed 0 bases and J shed 4 bases, with 16 bases lying between them. The V gene's germline CDR1 is SGHRS and CDR2 YFSETQ. The CDR3 is made up of 17 amino acids. The CDR3 loop reads CASSLAPLTVNNEKLFF. CDR3 nucleotide sequence: TGCGCCAGCAGCTTGGCCCCCTTGACAGTCAATAATGAAAAACTGTTTTTT.

The V and J genes are TRBV28 and TRBJ2-5, with D tentatively TRBD2 (6 bases). Germline lookup yields CDR1 MDHEN and CDR2 SYDVKM. The CDR3 covers 16 residues. Trimming removed 1 base at V and 5 bases at J, with 17 bases between. The CDR3 DNA is TGTGCCAGCAGTTTATTGGTGACTAGTTTGGCCGAGACCCAGTACTTC. This translates into CASSLLVTSLAETQYF. Together with reference TRBV28 and TRBJ2-5, the CDR3 gives the full variable domain: DVKVTQSSRYLVKRTGEKVFLECVQDMDHENMFWYRQDPGLGLRLIYFSYDVKMKEKGDIPEGYSVSREKKERFSLILESASTNQTSMYLCASSLLVTSLAETQYFGPGTRLLVL.

The chain has TRBV5-8 and TRBJ1-2; TRBD1 matches 8 bases. Losses at the gene ends were 2 bases for V and 3 bases for J; bases not matched to a gene: 6. This CDR3 is built from 15 residues. The germline V gene has CDR1 SGHTS and CDR2 YDEGEE. The DNA for the CDR3 is TGTGCCAGCAGCTTCAGACAGGGGTCGTACTATGGCTACACCTTC. As protein: CASSFRQGSYYGYTF.

The chain uses TRBV7-6 and TRBJ1-6, with D unresolved. Per the germline V gene, CDR1 is SGHVS and CDR2 is FNYEAQ. Trimming removed 5 bases from V and 7 bases from J, with 9 bases in between. The CDR3 extends over 13 amino acids. The CDR3 is CASSRGINSPLHF. The CDR3 nucleotides read TGTGCCAGCAGCCGGGGTATCAATTCACCCCTCCACTTT.

The genes are TRBV18 and TRBJ1-6, with D possibly being TRBD1 (6 bases). V lost 3 bases and J lost 0, with 12 bases in between. CDR3 size: 17 residues. Germline V lookup: CDR1 KGHSH, CDR2 LQKENI. CDR3: CASSPRTASSYNSPLHF. DNA of the CDR3: TGTGCCAGCTCACCGCGGACAGCCAGCTCCTATAATTCACCCCTCCACTTT.

CDR3 loop: CASSIEVQGGQPQHF. The CDR3 coding sequence is TGTGCCAGTAGTATTGAAGTACAGGGTGGTCAGCCCCAGCATTTT. This chain connects TRBV19 to TRBJ1-5; D may be TRBD1 (6 bases). The CDR3 totals 15 residues. Germline V CDR1 and CDR2: LNHDA, SQIVND (reference sequence). Deletions cut 3 bases from V and 6 bases from J, with 15 bases between.

The chain joins TRBV28 to TRBJ1-2, with D hard to call. Per the germline V gene, CDR1 is MDHEN and CDR2 is SYDVKM. Trimming removed 5 bases from V and 5 bases from J, with 12 bases in between. The CDR3 is 13 amino acids. CDR3: CASSARVDYGYTF. CDR3 nucleotide sequence: TGTGCCAGCAGTGCCCGGGTCGATTATGGCTACACCTTC.

The chain employs TRBV2 and TRBJ2-7; TRBD2 matches 8 bases. Germline loops: CDR1 SNHLY, CDR2 FYNNEI. V shed 7 bases, J shed 2 bases, and the junction held 7 bases outside the gene matches. The CDR3 runs to 14 residues. The CDR3 DNA reads as TGTGCCAGCACGGCGGCGGGGGGTACCTACGAGCAGTACTTC. Translated: CASTAAGGTYEQYF.

This chain connects TRBV30 to TRBJ1-5; TRBD1 matches 9 bases. CDR3 length: 15 residues. V shed 2 bases, J shed 3 bases, and the junction held 5 bases outside the gene matches. Per the germline V gene, CDR1 is GTSNPN and CDR2 is SVGIG (reference sequence). CDR3 loop: CAWSSGQGPNQPQHF. The CDR3 DNA is TGTGCCTGGAGTTCGGGACAGGGTCCCAATCAGCCCCAGCATTTT.

The chain joins TRBV9 to TRBJ2-7, with D hard to call. Trimming left V 2 bases short and J 4 bases short, with 10 bases between. Germline V gene sequence: CDR1 SGDLS, CDR2 YYNGEE. The CDR3 loop spans 13 amino acids. The CDR3 DNA reads as TGTGCCAGCAGCGTCGCCCCGAGTTACGAGCAGTACTTC. Residues: CASSVAPSYEQYF.

This rearrangement joins TRBV3-1 (or the pseudogene TRBV3-2) to TRBJ1-2; no definite D call. There are 16 residues in the CDR3. Between the trimmed V and J ends, which lost 3 bases and 4 bases, there was a span of 18 bases. Looked up from germline, CDR1 is LGHDT and CDR2 is YNNKEL (reference sequence). The DNA for the CDR3 is TGTGCCAGCAGCCAGGCCCAGCACAGATGGTCCTATGGCTACACCTTC. This encodes CASSQAQHRWSYGYTF.